This section outlines one T cell receptor beta chain sequence together with its context. These data originate in a study of blood T cell repertoires in COVID-19. Across the study: Donors in the United States, Italy and Spain gave samples during acute or convalescent COVID-19. From T cells, B-cell-depleted T cells, or PBMCs came the material, which was cDNA or gDNA.

Looked up from germline, CDR1 is SGHRS and CDR2 is YFSETQ. V was trimmed by 0 bases and J by 6 bases, leaving 13 bases between them. This CDR3 has 15 residues. As originally analysed: Nucleated cell number was recorded as an estimate derived from reference gene primer amplification. Measured with immunoSEQ multiplex PCR; TCRdb has only the in-frame clones, and not every one. Clone size and the V and J calls come from that table; the DNA yielded D and trimming. The table lists about 89,000 clones, less than 85% of them singletons. The chain is built from TRBV5-1 and TRBJ1-5, with D possibly being TRBD1 (5 bases). This clonotype was sampled from a woman older than 75 with acute or convalescent COVID-19. The specimen sequenced was peripheral blood. The CDR3 DNA reads as TGCGCCAGCAGCTTGGCCGGGGGGATAGGTCAGCCCCAGCATTTT. It is translated as CASSLAGGIGQPQHF.